This T cell receptor (beta chain) was identified in a study of cytotoxic CD8 clonotypes in ibrutinib-treated CLL. The CDR3 runs 14 residues. V gave up 0 bases and J gave up 8 bases, with 12 bases separating them. Germline V gene sequence: CDR1 SGDLS, CDR2 YYNGEE. In its sample, this clone was seen once. Sequenced by immunoSEQ multiplex PCR; TCRdb stores in-frame clones only, minus some. The data hold approximately 50,000 clones, with around 73% observed a single time. The source of this sequence is a human donor with chronic lymphocytic leukemia. The chain recombines TRBV9 with TRBJ2-1; D possibly corresponds to TRBD2 (6 bases). The specimen was PBMCs, collected after 12 months of ibrutinib treatment. CDR3 DNA sequence: TGTGCCAGCAGCGTAGAACGCAGGGAGGATGAGCAGTTCTTC. Protein sequence: CASSVERREDEQFF.